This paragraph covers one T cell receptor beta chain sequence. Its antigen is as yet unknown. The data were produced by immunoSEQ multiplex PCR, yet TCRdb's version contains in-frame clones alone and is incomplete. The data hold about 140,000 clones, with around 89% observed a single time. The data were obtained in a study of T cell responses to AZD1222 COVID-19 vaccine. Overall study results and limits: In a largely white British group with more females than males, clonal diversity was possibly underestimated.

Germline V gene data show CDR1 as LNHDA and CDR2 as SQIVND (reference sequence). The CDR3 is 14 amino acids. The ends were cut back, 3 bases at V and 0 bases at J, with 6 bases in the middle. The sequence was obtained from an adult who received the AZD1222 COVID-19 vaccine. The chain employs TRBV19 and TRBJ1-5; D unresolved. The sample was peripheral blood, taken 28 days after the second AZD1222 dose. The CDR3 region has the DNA TGTGCCAGTAGTATCAGCTATAGCAATCAGCCCCAGCATTTT. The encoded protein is CASSISYSNQPQHF.